The clone carrying this T cell receptor (beta chain) has at least ten counts. Its antigen is unidentified. This sample was included in a study of T cells in Graves' hyperthyroidism and ophthalmopathy. Stable Graves' hyperthyroidism denoted no ophthalmopathy progression over 18 months. Exclusion of a patient resulted from uncontrolled infection, other autoimmune disease, pregnancy or lactation. Diagnosis rested on symptoms, serum thyroxine and TRAb, thyroid ultrasound, and orbital computed tomography. General study points: Peripheral blood also featured most of the thyroid clonotypes expanded above 0.001.

This CDR3 has 13 residues. J lost 2 bases, V lost 10 bases, and 4 bases had no gene match. CDR1 LNHDA and CDR2 SQIVND come from the germline V gene (reference sequence). RNA transcripts yielded amplified TCR beta CDR3 regions. Primed by the HTBI set, a first-round RT-PCR was run on the TCR CDR3. Via MiXCR, TCRdb re-called the multiplex PCR reads, giving one row per CDR3 protein. Here the sample spans some 510,000 distinct CDR3 sequences, under 25% being singletons. The rearrangement uses TRBV19 and TRBJ1-1, with 10 bases lining up with TRBD1. Sequencing used blood. This receptor was identified in a man between 18 and 35 years old with Graves' hyperthyroidism. The CDR3 region is CATRTGGNTEAFF. The CDR3 coding sequence is TGTGCCACCAGGACAGGGGGAAACACTGAAGCTTTCTTT.